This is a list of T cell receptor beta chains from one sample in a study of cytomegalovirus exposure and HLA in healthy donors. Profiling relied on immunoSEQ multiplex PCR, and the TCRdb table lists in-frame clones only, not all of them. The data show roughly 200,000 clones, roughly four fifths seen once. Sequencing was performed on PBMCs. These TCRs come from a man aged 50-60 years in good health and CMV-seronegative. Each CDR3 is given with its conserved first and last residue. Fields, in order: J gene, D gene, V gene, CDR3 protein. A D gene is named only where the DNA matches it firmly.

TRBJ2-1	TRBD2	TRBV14	CASSLDLTSGSSYNEQFF
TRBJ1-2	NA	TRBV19	CASSNRAGDGYTF
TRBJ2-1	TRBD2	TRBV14	CASSQVRGRANEQFF
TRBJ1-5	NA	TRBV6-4	CATENRDGNQPQHF
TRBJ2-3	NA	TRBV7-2	CASSLFRSRDTQYF
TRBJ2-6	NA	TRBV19	CASSFDRTGANVLTF
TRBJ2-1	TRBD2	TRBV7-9	CSSSLVAGGISYNEQFF
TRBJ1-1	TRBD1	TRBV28	CASSPPGGTEAFF
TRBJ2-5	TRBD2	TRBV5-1	CASSLGIAGGSETQYF
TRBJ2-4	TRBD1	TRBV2	CASKSGTGGALAKNIQYF
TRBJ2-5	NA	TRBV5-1	CASSLVQGQETQYF
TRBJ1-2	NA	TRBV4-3	CASSRAGRGDYGYTF
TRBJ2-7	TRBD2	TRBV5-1	CASNRQGMSSGTFDEQYF
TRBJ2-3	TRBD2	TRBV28	CASSSPRGGSTDTQYF
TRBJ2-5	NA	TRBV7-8	CASSLVSGARKETQYF
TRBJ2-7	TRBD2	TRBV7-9	CASSSKRLTSGNSYEQYF
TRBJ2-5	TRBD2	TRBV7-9	CSSSSRRGAGVGETQYF
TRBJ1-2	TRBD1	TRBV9	CASSVGKGQGARINYGYTF
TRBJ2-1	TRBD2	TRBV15	CATIPTSGETNEQFF
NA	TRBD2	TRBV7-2	CASSKIAGGQGGELFF
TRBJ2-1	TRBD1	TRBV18	CASSPRQGNNEQFF
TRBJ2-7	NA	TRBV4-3	CASSQVVSREQYF
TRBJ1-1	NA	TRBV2	CASVGGDTEAFF
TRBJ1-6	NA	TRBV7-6	CASSLQRMNSPLHF
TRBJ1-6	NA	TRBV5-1	CASSLEQGTLHF
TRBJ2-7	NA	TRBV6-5	CASSPTGTSAYEQYF
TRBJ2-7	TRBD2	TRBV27	CASSLREGFIREGTYEQYF
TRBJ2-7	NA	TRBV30	CAWSVDSPTYEQYF
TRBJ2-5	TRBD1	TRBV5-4	CASSSDPTGASSLYF
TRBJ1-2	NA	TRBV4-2	CASSQGANYGYTF
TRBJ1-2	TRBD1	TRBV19	CASSSGQGAFYGYTF
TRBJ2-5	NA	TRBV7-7	CASSPTGPQETQYF
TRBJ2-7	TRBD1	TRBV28	CASSIRDRRYEQYF
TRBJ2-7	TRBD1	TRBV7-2	CASSLEIGQGKRGEQYF
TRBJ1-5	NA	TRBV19	CASKKQVLSNQPQHF
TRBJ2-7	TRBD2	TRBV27	CASSGLAGYRKGTYEQYF
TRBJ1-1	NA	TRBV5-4	CASSLDPVVGTEAFF
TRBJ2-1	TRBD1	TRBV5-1	CASSFIETGARVQFF
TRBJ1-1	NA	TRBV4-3	CASSPSGVWNTEAFF
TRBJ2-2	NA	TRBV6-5	CASRPSANTGELFF
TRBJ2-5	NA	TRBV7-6	CASSLQKETQYF
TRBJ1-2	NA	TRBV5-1	CASSLVLFGYTF
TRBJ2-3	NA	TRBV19	CASSPASGTDTQYF
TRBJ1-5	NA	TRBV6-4	CASSENSGNQPQHF